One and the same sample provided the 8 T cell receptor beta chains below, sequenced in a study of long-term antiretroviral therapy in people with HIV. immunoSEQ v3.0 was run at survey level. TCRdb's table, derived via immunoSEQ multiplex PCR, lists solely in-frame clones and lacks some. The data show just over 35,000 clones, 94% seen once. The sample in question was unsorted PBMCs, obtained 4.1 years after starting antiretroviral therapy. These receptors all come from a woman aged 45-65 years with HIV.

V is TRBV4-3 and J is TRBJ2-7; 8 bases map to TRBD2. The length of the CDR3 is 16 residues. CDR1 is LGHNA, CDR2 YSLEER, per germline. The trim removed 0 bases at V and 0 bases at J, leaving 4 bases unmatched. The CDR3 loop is CASSQDWRGASYEQYF. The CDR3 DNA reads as TGCGCCAGCAGCCAAGATTGGCGGGGGGCCTCCTACGAGCAGTACTTC.

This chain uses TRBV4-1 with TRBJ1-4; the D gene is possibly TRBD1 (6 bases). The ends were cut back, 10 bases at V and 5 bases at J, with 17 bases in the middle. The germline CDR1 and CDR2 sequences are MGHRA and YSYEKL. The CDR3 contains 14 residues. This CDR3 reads CATKGGVMNEKLFF. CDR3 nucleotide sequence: TGCGCCACCAAAGGGGGGGTAATGAATGAAAAACTGTTTTTT.

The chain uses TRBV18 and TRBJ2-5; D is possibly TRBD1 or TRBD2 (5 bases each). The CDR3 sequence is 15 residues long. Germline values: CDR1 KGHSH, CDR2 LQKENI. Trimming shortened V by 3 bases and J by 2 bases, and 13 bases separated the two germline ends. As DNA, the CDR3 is TGTGCCAGCTCACCGGTATTCAGGGAGCAAGAGACCCAGTACTTC. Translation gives CASSPVFREQETQYF.

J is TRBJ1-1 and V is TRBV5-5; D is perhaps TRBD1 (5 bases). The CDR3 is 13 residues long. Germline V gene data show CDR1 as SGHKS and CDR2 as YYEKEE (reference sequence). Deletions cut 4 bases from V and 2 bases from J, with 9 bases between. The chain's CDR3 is CASSLQANTEAFF. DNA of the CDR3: TGTGCCAGCAGCCTACAGGCAAACACTGAAGCTTTCTTT. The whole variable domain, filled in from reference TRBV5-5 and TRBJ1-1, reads DAGVTQSPTHLIKTRGQQVTLRCSPISGHKSVSWYQQVLGQGPQFIFQYYEKEERGRGNFPDRFSARQFPNYSSELNVNALLLGDSALYLCASSLQANTEAFFGQGTRLTVV.

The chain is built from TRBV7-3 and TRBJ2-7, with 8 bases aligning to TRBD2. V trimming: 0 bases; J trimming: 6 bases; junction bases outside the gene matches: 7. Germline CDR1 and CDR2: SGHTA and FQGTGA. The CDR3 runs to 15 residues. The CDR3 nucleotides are TGTGCCAGCAGCTTAACTGCGGCTAGCGGGCGCGAGCAGTACTTC. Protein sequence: CASSLTAASGREQYF.

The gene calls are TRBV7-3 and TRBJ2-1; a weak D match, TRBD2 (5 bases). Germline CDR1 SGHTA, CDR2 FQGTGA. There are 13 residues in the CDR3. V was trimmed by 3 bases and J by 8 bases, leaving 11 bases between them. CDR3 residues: CASSFEGLDEQFF. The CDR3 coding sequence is TGTGCCAGCAGCTTTGAGGGTTTGGATGAGCAGTTCTTC.

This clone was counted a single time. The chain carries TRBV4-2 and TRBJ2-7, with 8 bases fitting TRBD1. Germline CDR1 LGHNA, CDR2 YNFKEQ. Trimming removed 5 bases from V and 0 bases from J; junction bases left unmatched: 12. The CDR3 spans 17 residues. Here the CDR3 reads CASSLYGQGRDSYEQYF. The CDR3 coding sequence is TGTGCCAGCAGCTTATACGGACAGGGACGGGACTCCTACGAGCAGTACTTC.

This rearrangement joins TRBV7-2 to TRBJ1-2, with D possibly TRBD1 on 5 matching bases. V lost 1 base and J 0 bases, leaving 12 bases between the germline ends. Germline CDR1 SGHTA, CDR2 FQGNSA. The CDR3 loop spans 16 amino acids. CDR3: CASSLVMGRANYGYTF. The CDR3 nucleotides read TGTGCCAGCAGCTTAGTCATGGGGCGCGCTAACTATGGCTACACCTTC.